This T cell receptor beta chain was recovered during a study of CD8 T cells in ankylosing spondylitis. From the 5' RACE reads, TCRdb called clonotypes with MiXCR, one entry per CDR3 protein. This sample has tens of thousands of distinct CDR3 sequences, with 5.3% found just once. Study-wide points: Ankylosing spondylitis blood seemed to carry a telltale TCR beta motif made of under ten highly homologous variants. Disease-associated clones were reportedly significantly overrepresented in matched ankylosing spondylitis synovial fluid.

This clonotype has ten or more counts. Its antigen is not identified. V dropped 3 bases and J dropped 4 bases, with 13 bases sitting between them. Germline V gene sequence: CDR1 MRHNA, CDR2 SNTAGT. The CDR3 covers 14 residues. The clonotype was recovered from a male donor with ankylosing spondylitis or in good health (not recorded which). The chain joins TRBV6-4 to TRBJ2-7; D uncertain. Sequenced material: blood, either unsorted or a sorted T cell fraction (not recorded which). The CDR3 bases are TGTGCCAGCAGTGAGAGGAGTGACGGTTACGAGCAGTACTTC. This encodes CASSERSDGYEQYF.